This TCR beta chain was sequenced in a study of OX40 agonist ivuxolimab in advanced cancers. Looked up from germline, CDR1 is SGHTA and CDR2 is FQGNSA. The CDR3 has 16 residues. Trimming removed 2 bases at V and 0 bases at J, with 14 bases between. The data were produced by immunoSEQ multiplex PCR, yet TCRdb's version contains in-frame clones alone and is incomplete. The sample carries under 55,000 clones, just under 95% recorded once. The material was CD4+ or CD8+ T cells sorted from blood, obtained in a trial of the OX40 agonist ivuxolimab. The V and J genes are TRBV7-2 and TRBJ2-7, with D possibly matching TRBD2 (5 bases). The sequence was obtained from an adult with an advanced solid tumor such as melanoma, head and neck, liver or kidney cancer. CDR3 in DNA: TGTGCCAGCAGCTTAAGGCTAGCTGAAGCCTCCTACGAGCAGTACTTC. This sequence encodes CASSLRLAEASYEQYF.